The entry that follows covers one T cell receptor (beta chain) sequence. No antigen is known for it. The V segment lost 5 bases and the J segment 3 bases; nucleotides outside the gene matches: 11. From germline, CDR1 is SQVTM and CDR2 ANQGSEA. This CDR3 contains 16 residues. The sample comes from a study of beta chain features in type 1 diabetes. Study-level points and caveats: High TCR expression in some cells could lead to their over-representation in cDNA sequencing.

One heparinised blood draw averaging roughly 100 mL was given by each donor. As every portion of the isolated RNA was reverse transcribed, the sequencing read expressed TCRB transcripts. Some clones are missing from TCRdb's copy, which holds only in-frame ones; the method was immunoSEQ multiplex PCR. The sample yields about 160,000 clones, less than 9.5% seen once. This clonotype was sampled from a woman younger than 35 in good health. The chain uses TRBV29-1 and TRBJ2-2, with 8 bases identical to TRBD2. Sequencing input: central memory CD4+ T cells from blood. CDR3 nucleotide sequence: TGCAGCGTTACTAGCGCAGCGGGAGTCGACACCGGGGAGCTGTTTTTT. It codes for CSVTSAAGVDTGELFF.